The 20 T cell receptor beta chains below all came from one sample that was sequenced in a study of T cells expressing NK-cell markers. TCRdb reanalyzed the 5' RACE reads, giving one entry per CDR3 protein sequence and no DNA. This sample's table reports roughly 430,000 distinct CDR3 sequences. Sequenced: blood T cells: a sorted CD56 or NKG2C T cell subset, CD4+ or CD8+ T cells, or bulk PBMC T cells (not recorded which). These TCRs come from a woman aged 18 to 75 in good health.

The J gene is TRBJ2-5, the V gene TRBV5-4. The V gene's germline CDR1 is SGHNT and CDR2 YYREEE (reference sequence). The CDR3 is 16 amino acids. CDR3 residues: CASSLDVGPQQKTQYF.

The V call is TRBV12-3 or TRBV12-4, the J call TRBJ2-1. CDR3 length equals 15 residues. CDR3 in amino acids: CASTPRTGPYNEQFF.

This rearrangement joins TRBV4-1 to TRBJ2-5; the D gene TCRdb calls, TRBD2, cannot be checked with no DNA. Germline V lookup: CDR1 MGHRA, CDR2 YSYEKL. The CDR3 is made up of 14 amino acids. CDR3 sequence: CASSYGLLQDTQYF.

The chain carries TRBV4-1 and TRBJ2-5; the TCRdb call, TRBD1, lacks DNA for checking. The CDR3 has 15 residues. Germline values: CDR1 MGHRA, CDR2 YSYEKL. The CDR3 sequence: CASSAGTGEQETQYF.

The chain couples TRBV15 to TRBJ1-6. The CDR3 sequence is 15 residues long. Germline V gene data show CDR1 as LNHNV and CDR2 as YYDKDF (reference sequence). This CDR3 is CATSDRSSYNSPLHF.

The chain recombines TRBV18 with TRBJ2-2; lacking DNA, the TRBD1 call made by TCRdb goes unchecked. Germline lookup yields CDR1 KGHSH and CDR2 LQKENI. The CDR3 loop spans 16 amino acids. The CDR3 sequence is CASSPRPNTGTGELFF.

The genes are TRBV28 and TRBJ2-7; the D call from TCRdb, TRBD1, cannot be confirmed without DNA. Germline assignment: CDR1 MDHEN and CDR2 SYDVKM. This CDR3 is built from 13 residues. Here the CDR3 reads CASSLANRDEQYF.

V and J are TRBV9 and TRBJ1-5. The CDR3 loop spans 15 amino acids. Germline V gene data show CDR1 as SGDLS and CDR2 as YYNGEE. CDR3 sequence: CASSVGDGWSQPQHF.

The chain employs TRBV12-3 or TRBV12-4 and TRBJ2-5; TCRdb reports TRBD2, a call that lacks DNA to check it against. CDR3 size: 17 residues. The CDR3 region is CASSSESGGAWYETQYF.

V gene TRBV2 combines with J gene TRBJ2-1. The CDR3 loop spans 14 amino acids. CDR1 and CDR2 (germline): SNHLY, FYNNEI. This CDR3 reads CASILLASYNEQFF.

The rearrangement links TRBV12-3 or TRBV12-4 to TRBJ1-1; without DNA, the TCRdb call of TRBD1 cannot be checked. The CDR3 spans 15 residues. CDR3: CASSRYGQMNTEAFF.

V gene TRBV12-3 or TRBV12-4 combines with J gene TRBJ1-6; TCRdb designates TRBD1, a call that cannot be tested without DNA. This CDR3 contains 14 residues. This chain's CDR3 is CASSLWGPNSPLHF.

The chain's CDR3 is CSVKGAQPWDEQFF. J is TRBJ2-1 and V is TRBV29-1; TCRdb indicates TRBD2, and absent DNA this call remains unverified. The germline V gene encodes CDR1 SQVTM and CDR2 ANQGSEA. The CDR3 is 14 amino acids.

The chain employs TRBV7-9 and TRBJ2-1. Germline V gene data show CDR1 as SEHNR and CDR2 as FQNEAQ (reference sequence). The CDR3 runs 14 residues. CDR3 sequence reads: CASSEVLGTNEQFF.

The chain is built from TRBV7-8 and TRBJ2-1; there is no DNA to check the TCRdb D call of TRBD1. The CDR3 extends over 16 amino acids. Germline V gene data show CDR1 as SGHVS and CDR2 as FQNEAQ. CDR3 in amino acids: CASSLGGGGAMYEQFF.

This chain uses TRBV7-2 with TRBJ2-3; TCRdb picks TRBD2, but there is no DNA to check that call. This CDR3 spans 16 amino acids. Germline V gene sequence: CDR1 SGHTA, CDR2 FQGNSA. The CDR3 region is CASSALAGGKTDTQYF. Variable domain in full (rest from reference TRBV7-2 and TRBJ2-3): GAGVSQSPSNKVTEKGKDVELRCDPISGHTALYWYRQSLGQGLEFLIYFQGNSAPDKSGLPSDRFSAERTGGSVSTLTIQRTQQEDSAVYLCASSALAGGKTDTQYFGPGTRLTVL.

CDR3 loop: CASTLGGAGVTEAFF. V is TRBV4-1 and J is TRBJ1-1; the D call from TCRdb, TRBD1, cannot be confirmed without DNA. The CDR3 has 15 amino acids. The germline CDR1 and CDR2 sequences are MGHRA and YSYEKL.

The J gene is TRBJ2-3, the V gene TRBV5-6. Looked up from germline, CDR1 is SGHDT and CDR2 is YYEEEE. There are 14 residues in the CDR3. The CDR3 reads CASSILTSTDTQYF.

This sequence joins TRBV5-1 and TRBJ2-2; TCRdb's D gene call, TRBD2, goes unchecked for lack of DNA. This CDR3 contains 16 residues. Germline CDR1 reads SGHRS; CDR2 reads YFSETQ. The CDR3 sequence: CASSPAGLLNTGELFF.

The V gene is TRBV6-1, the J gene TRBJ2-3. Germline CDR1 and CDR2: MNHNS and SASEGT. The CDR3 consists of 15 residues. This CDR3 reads CASSEFERSTDTQYF.